Listed here is a single T cell receptor beta chain. TCRdb keeps only in-frame clones here, not all; method: immunoSEQ multiplex PCR. Of 11,000 to 15,000 clones listed, 84% are singletons. This sample stems from a study of technical replicates of blood from a handful of donors. V gave up 7 bases and J gave up 13 bases, with 14 bases separating them. The CDR3 loop spans 11 amino acids. Germline CDR1 is MNHNS and CDR2 is SASEGT. The origin of this receptor is a human donor in good health. The material sequenced was PBMCs. V gene TRBV6-1 combines with J gene TRBJ2-1, with D unresolved. CDR3 sequence reads: CASTFEVKQFF. The CDR3 DNA sequence: TGTGCCAGCACCTTTGAGGTAAAACAGTTCTTC.